One and the same sample provided the 3 T cell receptor beta chains below, sequenced in a study of T cells in Graves' hyperthyroidism and ophthalmopathy (dated by TCRdb to between 2019 and 2020). Library construction relied on multiplex PCR. Data came from an Illumina HiSeq 2000. The TCR beta CDR3 regions were amplified from the RNA transcripts. For the first round of RT-PCR on the TCR CDR3, the HTBI primer set was used together with the Qiagen OneStep RT-PCR kit. TCRdb trimmed public reads at Q25 via fastp, called clones via MiXCR and kept in-frame beta chains. Entries are consolidated by CDR3 protein sequence, retaining the most common genes and DNA. The sample profile shows 300,000 to 500,000 distinct CDR3 sequences; about an eighth of them were found once. The ten largest clones represent 25% to 30% of the sample. What was sequenced was blood. The receptor set was obtained from a man aged 45-65 years with Graves' ophthalmopathy.

This clonotype turned up a few times. The chain couples TRBV9 to TRBJ1-4; unclear D gene. CDR1 and CDR2 (germline): SGDLS, YYNGEE. The germline V and J ends were trimmed by 3 bases and 1 base, with 7 bases remaining between them. This CDR3 has 14 residues. The CDR3 here is CASSARGTNEKLFF. Written as DNA, the CDR3 is TGTGCCAGCAGCGCCCGGGGAACTAATGAAAAACTGTTTTTT. The variable domain in full, with the rest retrieved from reference TRBV9 and TRBJ1-4, is DSGVTQTPKHLITATGQRVTLRCSPRSGDLSVYWYQQSLDQGLQFLIQYYNGEERAKGNILERFSAQQFPDLHSELNLSSLELGDSALYFCASSARGTNEKLFFGSGTQLSVL.

The chain combines TRBV28 with TRBJ1-5; D is unclear. Deletions cut 8 bases from V and 1 base from J, with 12 bases between. Per germline, CDR1 MDHEN and CDR2 SYDVKM. The CDR3 runs to 14 residues. The CDR3 DNA sequence: TGTGCCAGCGACCGGCAGAACAGCAATCAGCCCCAGCATTTT. This sequence encodes CASDRQNSNQPQHF.

This clonotype has more than one count but fewer than ten. The rearrangement joins TRBV6-1 to TRBJ2-1; TRBD1 aligns across 8 bases. This CDR3 has 15 residues. CDR1 and CDR2 from the germline V gene are MNHNS and SASEGT. J was trimmed by 3 bases and V by 8 bases; bases with no gene match: 9. CDR3 nucleotides: TGTGCCAGCGGACACCGGGACAGGCTCTACAATGAGCAGTTCTTC. Encoded protein: CASGHRDRLYNEQFF.